One and the same sample provided the 18 T cell receptor beta chains below, sequenced in a study of vaccination and CD4 T cells after COVID-19. Cultured CD4+ T-cell DNA underwent Oncomine TCR Beta short-read sequencing. TCRdb re-called the PCR reads with MiXCR, one entry per CDR3 protein. The data hold about 20,000 distinct CDR3 sequences, with approximately 52% observed a single time. The antigens these receptors bind are not known. Treatment noted: approximately 11-day PBMC culture with coronavirus spike peptide pools or control peptides (ViraFEST assay). The sample taken for sequencing was CD4+ T cells from blood, cultured in vitro. Receptors originate from a human donor who had recovered from COVID-19.

This clonotype has a handful of counts. This chain connects TRBV30 to TRBJ2-1; a possible D gene is TRBD2 (6 bases). Germline V lookup: CDR1 GTSNPN, CDR2 SVGIG (reference sequence). The germline V and J ends were trimmed by 4 bases and 4 bases, with 11 bases remaining between them. This CDR3 has 13 residues. The CDR3 reads CAWTRGTYNEQFF. The CDR3, as DNA: TGTGCCTGGACGCGGGGAACTTACAATGAGCAGTTCTTC. Complete variable domain (other parts from reference TRBV30 and TRBJ2-1): SQTIHQWPATLVQPVGSPLSLECTVEGTSNPNLYWYRQAAGRGLQLLFYSVGIGQISSEVPQNLSASRPQDRQFILSSKKLLLSDSGFYLCAWTRGTYNEQFFGPGTRLTVL.

This clonotype was seen a handful of times. The chain's CDR3 is CASSYALGNTEAFF. The CDR3 DNA reads TGTGCCAGCAGTTACGCTCTGGGGAACACTGAAGCTTTCTTT. The chain links TRBV6-5 to TRBJ1-1; D not resolved. V gave up 2 bases and J gave up 1 base, with 8 bases separating them. Per germline, CDR1 MNHEY and CDR2 SVGAGI. This CDR3 has 14 amino acids.

The V call is TRBV3-1, the J call TRBJ1-5; 9 bases match TRBD1. Trimming took 4 bases from V and 4 from J; bases not matched to a gene: 5. This CDR3 contains 15 residues. Germline CDR1 and CDR2: LGHDT and YNNKEL (reference sequence). CDR3 amino acids: CASSLAGTGNQPQHF. CDR3 nucleotides: TGTGCCAGCAGCCTTGCCGGGACAGGGAATCAGCCCCAGCATTTT.

The chain joins TRBV6-4 to TRBJ1-1; no definite D call. This CDR3 spans 14 amino acids. Trimming cost V 4 bases and J 3 bases, with 12 bases left between them. CDR1 is MRHNA and CDR2 is SNTAGT in the germline V gene. CDR3 nucleotide sequence: TGTGCCAGCAGTGTCTCTTACCGGGACACTGAAGCTTTCTTT. Its protein is CASSVSYRDTEAFF.

The chain links TRBV6-4 to TRBJ1-5; no clear D. The CDR3 length is 13 residues. V was trimmed by 6 bases and J by 7 bases, leaving 13 bases between them. CDR1 is MRHNA and CDR2 is SNTAGT in the germline V gene. This chain's CDR3 is CASSPDGNQPQHF. As DNA, the CDR3 is TGTGCCAGCAGCCCAGACGGAAACCAGCCCCAGCATTTT.

The rearrangement uses TRBV3-1 and TRBJ2-7, with D hard to call. With 8 bases removed from V and 5 bases from J, the gap between germline ends came to 16 bases. Germline assignment: CDR1 LGHDT and CDR2 YNNKEL (reference sequence). This CDR3 region has 13 residues. Here the CDR3 reads CASLPNPPNEQYF. CDR3 bases: TGTGCCAGCCTACCAAATCCACCAAACGAGCAGTACTTC.

This clonotype was seen a handful of times. The CDR3 loop is CASSWGQAHYGYTF. In DNA form, the CDR3 reads TGTGCCAGCAGCTGGGGACAGGCCCACTATGGCTACACCTTC. The rearrangement joins TRBV5-4 to TRBJ1-2; 8 nucleotides match TRBD1. Trimming removed 3 bases from V and 3 bases from J; junction bases left unmatched: 4. Germline V gene data show CDR1 as SGHNT and CDR2 as YYREEE (reference sequence). CDR3 length: 14 residues.

The chain combines TRBV20-1 with TRBJ2-3; TRBD2 matches at 12 bases. J gave up 7 bases and V 3 bases, and 5 bases lay outside the gene matches. The CDR3 loop spans 14 amino acids. CDR1 DFQATT and CDR2 SNEGSKA come from the germline V gene (reference sequence). The CDR3 coding sequence is TGCAGTGCTAGCCGACTAGCGGGGGTGTATACGCAGTATTTT. It specifies CSASRLAGVYTQYF.

The CDR3 bases are TGTGCCAGCAGTCTGCAAGAGACCCAGTACTTC. This encodes CASSLQETQYF. This sequence joins TRBV28 and TRBJ2-5; D unresolved. The germline V gene has CDR1 MDHEN and CDR2 SYDVKM. Deletions cut 5 bases from V and 2 bases from J, with 3 bases between. The CDR3 spans 11 residues.

This clonotype has just a few counts. The gene calls are TRBV11-2 and TRBJ1-2, with a tentative D call TRBD1 (5 bases). CDR1 SGHAT and CDR2 FQNNGV come from the germline V gene. The CDR3 covers 13 residues. V lost 4 bases and J lost 5, with 11 bases in between. The CDR3 DNA is TGTGCCAGCAGCTCGGGGGGAGGATATGGCTACACCTTC. Its protein is CASSSGGGYGYTF. Based on the CDR3 plus reference TRBV11-2 and TRBJ1-2, the full variable domain is EAGVAQSPRYKIIEKRQSVAFWCNPISGHATLYWYQQILGQGPKLLIQFQNNGVVDDSQLPKDRFSAERLKGVDSTLKIQPAKLEDSAVYLCASSSGGGYGYTFGSGTRLTVV.

The rearrangement links TRBV28 to TRBJ2-1, with unresolved D. The CDR3 totals 13 residues. Germline loops: CDR1 MDHEN, CDR2 SYDVKM. V was cut by 3 bases and J by 7 bases, with 10 bases left in between. In DNA, the CDR3 is TGTGCCAGCAGTTTCAATCTGGCTAATGAGCAGTTCTTC. This sequence encodes CASSFNLANEQFF. Full variable domain (outside the CDR3, taken from reference TRBV28 and TRBJ2-1): DVKVTQSSRYLVKRTGEKVFLECVQDMDHENMFWYRQDPGLGLRLIYFSYDVKMKEKGDIPEGYSVSREKKERFSLILESASTNQTSMYLCASSFNLANEQFFGPGTRLTVL.

The chain employs TRBV28 and TRBJ1-5; 9 bases agree with TRBD1. The CDR3 consists of 15 residues. V lost 5 bases, J lost 7 bases, and 9 bases stayed unmatched. CDR1 and CDR2 (germline): MDHEN, SYDVKM. CDR3 nucleotide sequence: TGTGCCAGCAGTCCCGGGACAGGGATAAGCCAGCCCCAGCATTTT. Its protein is CASSPGTGISQPQHF.

The chain carries TRBV6-5 and TRBJ1-1, with no clear D. The V gene's germline CDR1 is MNHEY and CDR2 SVGAGI. V gave up 0 bases and J gave up 1 base, with 3 bases separating them. This CDR3 spans 13 amino acids. The CDR3 DNA reads TGTGCCAGCAGTTACTCGGAGAACACTGAAGCTTTCTTT. Translated, it gives CASSYSENTEAFF.

The V gene is TRBV5-5, the J gene TRBJ1-5, with TRBD1 matching 7 bases. The CDR3 spans 14 residues. V gave up 4 bases and J gave up 4 bases; unmatched junction bases: 5. From germline, CDR1 is SGHKS and CDR2 YYEKEE (reference sequence). The CDR3 here is CASSPAGGNQPQHF. DNA of the CDR3: TGTGCCAGCAGCCCGGCAGGGGGAAATCAGCCCCAGCATTTT.

Here the CDR3 reads CSARDPYPRQGGFRSYEQYF. Here the CDR3 DNA reads TGCAGTGCTAGAGATCCCTACCCCCGACAGGGAGGTTTTAGGTCCTACGAGCAGTACTTC. The chain is built from TRBV20-1 and TRBJ2-7, with a weak D call TRBD1 (7 bases). CDR1 is DFQATT and CDR2 is SNEGSKA in the germline V gene (reference sequence). Trimming pared 0 bases from V and 1 base from J, leaving 28 bases between. CDR3 length: 20 amino acids.

The chain carries TRBV15 and TRBJ1-4; 7 nucleotides match TRBD1. CDR3 length: 16 amino acids. Germline-derived CDR1 and CDR2 are LNHNV and YYDKDF (reference sequence). J lost 8 bases, V lost 5 bases, and 14 bases had no gene match. CDR3 coding DNA: TGTGCCACCAGCGGGACCCAATACAGGGGCCGGGAAAAACTGTTTTTT. Translation: CATSGTQYRGREKLFF. The full variable domain, its missing parts supplied by reference TRBV15 and TRBJ1-4, is DAMVIQNPRYQVTQFGKPVTLSCSQTLNHNVMYWYQQKSSQAPKLLFHYYDKDFNNEADTPDNFQSRRPNTSFCFLDIRSPGLGDTAMYLCATSGTQYRGREKLFFGSGTQLSVL.

The chain couples TRBV20-1 to TRBJ1-4, with 8 positions matching TRBD1. With V trimmed by 6 bases and J by 8 bases, 14 bases remained unmatched. Per germline, CDR1 DFQATT and CDR2 SNEGSKA (reference sequence). The length of the CDR3 is 15 residues. The CDR3 nucleotides read TGCAGTGCCGATAAAACGCAGGGGGCAGGAGAAAAACTGTTTTTT. It specifies CSADKTQGAGEKLFF.

The chain combines TRBV19 with TRBJ2-1; D may be TRBD2 (7 bases). This CDR3 spans 13 amino acids. The V end lost 5 bases, the J end lost 8 bases, and 13 bases lay between the germline ends. Germline CDR1 LNHDA, CDR2 SQIVND (reference sequence). The CDR3 coding sequence is TGTGCCAGTAGTGCCCGGGGGGCGTATGAGCAGTTCTTC. Its translation: CASSARGAYEQFF.